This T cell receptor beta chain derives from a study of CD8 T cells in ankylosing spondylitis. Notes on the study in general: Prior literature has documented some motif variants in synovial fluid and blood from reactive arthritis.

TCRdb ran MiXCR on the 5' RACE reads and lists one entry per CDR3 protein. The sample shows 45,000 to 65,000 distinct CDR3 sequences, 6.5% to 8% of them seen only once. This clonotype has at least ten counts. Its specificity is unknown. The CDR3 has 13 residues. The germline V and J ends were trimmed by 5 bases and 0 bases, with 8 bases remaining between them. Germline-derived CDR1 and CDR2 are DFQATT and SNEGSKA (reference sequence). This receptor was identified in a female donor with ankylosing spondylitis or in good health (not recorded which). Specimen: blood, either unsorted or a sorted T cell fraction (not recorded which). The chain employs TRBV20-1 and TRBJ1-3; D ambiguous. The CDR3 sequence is CSAAQSSGNTIYF. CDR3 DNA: TGCAGTGCTGCACAGAGCTCTGGAAACACCATATATTTT.